This T cell receptor (beta chain) appears in the sequencing data of a study of T cell responses to AZD1222 COVID-19 vaccine (dated by TCRdb to the early 2020s). At the level of the whole study: AZD1222 recipients whose second dose came at about 4 weeks and those whose second dose came at about 12 weeks were combined into one group, since spike-specific TCR depth and breadth did not differ between the two schedules. Trial participants were enrolled by age into subgroups of 18-55, 56-69 and 70-plus years, and around 140, 26 and 57 TCR-sequenced participants, respectively, were included in these subgroups. TCR sequencing covered over 230 trial participants: some 210 given two doses of AZD1222 and 26 given two doses of MenACWY control vaccine.

This clone has just a few counts. Its recognized antigen is unknown. No much larger clone is present one base from it, and per-base qualities are unavailable. Findings and caveats that apply to the study as a whole: The whole spike protein was spanned by vaccine-associated CD4 TCRs, and dominant responses were seen in regions 160-218 and 743-854. In the small 56-69-year group, the increase in depth fell short of significance, most likely because of low power. Only six AZD1222 recipients were SARS-CoV-2 seropositive at baseline, limiting conclusions about previously exposed vaccinees. Spike-specific TCR breadth and depth rose significantly after two AZD1222 doses compared with day 0 and with MenACWY recipients. Participants were mostly white British and included more females than males, and it was suggested by the authors that clonal diversity may have been underestimated. Because no day 14 peak-response samples were available, the repertoires could be characterized only after the peak T cell response. Reportedly, almost half of the unique spike-specific TCRs recognized epitopes lying outside the regions that are mutated in the B.1.351 and B.1.1.7 variants.

The CDR3 regions of human TCRbeta chains were subjected to immunosequencing. The authors processed their data as follows. TCRs in the repertoires were compared against a reference library of SARS-CoV-2-specific TCRs that had been generated with the MIRA antigen-specificity platform. Breadth was defined as the fraction of unique TCRs that were SARS-CoV-2-associated, and depth was defined as the fraction of total T cells that were SARS-CoV-2-associated. Each spike-specific TCR was assigned to its reactive spike region and to a CD4 or CD8 class using the MIRA data. Log10-transformed breadth and depth values were compared by one-way ANOVA with Sidak's multiple comparisons tests. In TCRdb, the immuneACCESS table is reduced to in-frame sequences with V and J assigned. These tables do not hold every clone; where another copy was compared, an unresolved V gene accounts for under half, and the others remain unexplained. That table supplies the V and J calls and clone size; D and trimming were determined from the DNA. The sample table records roughly 130,000 clones; 70% to 90% of these occur just once. The ten most abundant clones make up around 10% of the sample.

Read against the paper, the sample's time point label means: baseline before first vaccination. Vaccinee samples came from UK trials COV001 and COV002, including a single-blind randomized controlled phase 2/3 trial of AZD1222 (ChAdOx1 nCoV-19) in healthy adults. For TCRbeta chain sequencing, PBMC samples from trial participants were taken at day 0 and at day 28 after the second dose. CDR1 is given as LNHDA and CDR2 as SQIVND, both from the germline V gene (reference sequence). V drops 6 bases and J drops 6 bases, leaving 15 bases in between. The CDR3 spans 14 residues, from the cysteine through the phenylalanine. The retained sequence is limited to the CDR3, 42 bases, with the frame set at the first base.

The source is an adult in good health. Recombination joined TRBV19 with TRBJ1-5, with no reliable assignment of the D segment. The source material was peripheral blood, sampled on day 0 of AZD1222 vaccination. The bases are TGTGCCAGTAGCGGCGGGGTCTCGAGTCAGCCCCAGCATTTT. Its protein is CASSGGVSSQPQHF.